A single sample is the source of the 30 T cell receptor beta chains below, sequenced in a study of blood T cell repertoires in COVID-19. TCRdb's table, derived via immunoSEQ multiplex PCR, lists solely in-frame clones and lacks some. The table shows 130,000 to 150,000 clones, with 87% occurring only once. Sequencing used PBMCs or T cells enriched from blood (not recorded which). The receptors were sampled from a man aged 55 to 70 who had recovered from COVID-19.

This chain links TRBV28 with TRBJ2-7, with 9 bases that match TRBD2. J lost 2 bases, V lost 7 bases, and 3 bases had no gene match. CDR3 length equals 13 residues. Germline V gene data show CDR1 as MDHEN and CDR2 as SYDVKM. CDR3 residues: CASKRGATYEQYF. The DNA for the CDR3 is TGTGCCAGCAAGCGGGGGGCGACCTACGAGCAGTACTTC.

The chain is built from TRBV30 and TRBJ1-4; D is unresolved. Per germline, CDR1 GTSNPN and CDR2 SVGIG (reference sequence). The germline V and J ends were trimmed by 7 bases and 0 bases, with 9 bases remaining between them. The CDR3 is 13 residues long. The chain's CDR3 is CASRRATNEKLFF. The CDR3 DNA is TGTGCCTCACGAAGAGCAACTAATGAAAAACTGTTTTTT.

This clone was seen a few times. The CDR3 DNA reads TGTGCCAGCAGCCAAGGCGGTAACTTCAATCAGCCCCAGCATTTT. As protein: CASSQGGNFNQPQHF. The chain couples TRBV3-1 (or the pseudogene TRBV3-2) to TRBJ1-5; no reliable D call. The CDR3 consists of 15 residues. Looked up from germline, CDR1 is LGHDT and CDR2 is YNNKEL (reference sequence). Deletions cut 1 base from V and 3 bases from J, with 10 bases between.

The chain joins TRBV5-4 to TRBJ2-5; no clear D. The V gene lost 1 base and the J gene lost 5 bases, with 6 bases spanning the gap. The CDR3 has 12 residues. Germline CDR1 reads SGHNT; CDR2 reads YYREEE (reference sequence). CDR3 amino acids: CASSLNAETQYF. DNA of the CDR3: TGTGCCAGCAGCTTGAATGCGGAGACCCAGTACTTC.

The rearrangement uses TRBV2 and TRBJ2-2; D is possibly TRBD1 (5 bases). V dropped 2 bases and J dropped 3 bases, with 10 bases sitting between them. Germline values: CDR1 SNHLY, CDR2 FYNNEI. The CDR3 loop spans 15 amino acids. CDR3 region: CASSEQGFDTGELFF. The CDR3 nucleotides read TGTGCCAGCAGTGAACAGGGCTTTGACACCGGGGAGCTGTTTTTT. Using reference TRBV2 and TRBJ2-2 for the parts outside the CDR3, the full variable domain is EPEVTQTPSHQVTQMGQEVILRCVPISNHLYFYWYRQILGQKVEFLVSFYNNEISEKSEIFDDQFSVERPDGSNFTLKIRSTKLEDSAMYFCASSEQGFDTGELFFGEGSRLTVL.

The chain uses TRBV5-1 and TRBJ1-1, with 9 nucleotides matching TRBD1. Trimming removed 4 bases from V and 1 base from J; junction bases left unmatched: 8. This CDR3 is built from 16 residues. CDR1 and CDR2 from the germline V gene are SGHRS and YFSETQ. In DNA, the CDR3 is TGCGCCAGCAGCACTACCGGGACAGGGCCGAACACTGAAGCTTTCTTT. The encoded protein is CASSTTGTGPNTEAFF.

The chain uses TRBV2 and TRBJ1-5; no reliable D call. The V end was cut by 0 bases, the J end by 5 bases, with 5 bases between. The CDR3 extends over 13 amino acids. The germline V gene has CDR1 SNHLY and CDR2 FYNNEI. Here the CDR3 DNA reads TGTGCCAGCAGTGAAGCCGGGGATCAGCCCCAGCATTTT. Translating gives CASSEAGDQPQHF. The full variable domain, rest sourced from reference TRBV2 and TRBJ1-5, is EPEVTQTPSHQVTQMGQEVILRCVPISNHLYFYWYRQILGQKVEFLVSFYNNEISEKSEIFDDQFSVERPDGSNFTLKIRSTKLEDSAMYFCASSEAGDQPQHFGDGTRLSIL.

The chain has TRBV11-2 and TRBJ1-1; D remains unclear. The CDR3 extends over 16 amino acids. Germline V CDR1 and CDR2: SGHAT, FQNNGV. Deletions cut 0 bases from V and 0 bases from J, with 11 bases between. CDR3 region: CASSLDRPGMNTEAFF. The CDR3 DNA is TGTGCCAGCAGCTTAGATAGACCCGGGATGAACACTGAAGCTTTCTTT.

This clone was observed once. The chain has TRBV19 and TRBJ1-5, with D uncertain. This CDR3 contains 16 residues. Germline values: CDR1 LNHDA, CDR2 SQIVND (reference sequence). Trimming pared 4 bases from V and 2 bases from J, leaving 15 bases between. The CDR3 nucleotides read TGTGCCAGTAGTACCCCCTTGGGTCAGGGCAATCAGCCCCAGCATTTT. Residues: CASSTPLGQGNQPQHF.

As regards this clone: Other DNA sequences within the sample encode an identical CDR3. The gene calls are TRBV18 and TRBJ2-1, with 9 bases fitting TRBD2. V was clipped by 3 bases and J by 0 bases; unmatched bases: 0. The CDR3 extends over 15 amino acids. Looked up from germline, CDR1 is KGHSH and CDR2 is LQKENI. This chain's CDR3 is CASSPSGSSYNEQFF. The CDR3 coding sequence is TGTGCCAGCTCACCTAGCGGGAGCTCCTACAATGAGCAGTTCTTC.

This clone was counted only a few times. This chain links TRBV6-5 with TRBJ2-7; a possible D gene is TRBD1 (5 bases). The CDR3 extends over 15 amino acids. The V gene lost 6 bases and the J gene lost 0 bases, with 15 bases spanning the gap. Germline V gene data show CDR1 as MNHEY and CDR2 as SVGAGI. CDR3 protein: CASSPSGFSSYEQYF. CDR3 sequence (DNA): TGTGCCAGCAGCCCGTCAGGGTTCAGCTCCTACGAGCAGTACTTC.

The V and J genes are TRBV10-3 and TRBJ1-5; TRBD1 might be the D (5 bases). The CDR3 is made up of 14 amino acids. Germline V gene sequence: CDR1 ENHRY, CDR2 SYGVKD. The V gene lost 3 bases and the J gene lost 7 bases, with 13 bases spanning the gap. CDR3 protein: CAISDPPQGQPQHF. DNA for the CDR3: TGTGCCATCAGTGACCCGCCCCAGGGACAGCCCCAGCATTTT.

The rearrangement links TRBV10-3 to TRBJ2-1; TRBD2 matches 12 bases. With 2 bases clipped from V and 7 bases from J, the junction kept 9 bases outside the gene matches. This CDR3 region has 17 residues. Per the germline V gene, CDR1 is ENHRY and CDR2 is SYGVKD. CDR3 protein: CAISEPGLAGTPNEQFF. The CDR3 nucleotides read TGTGCCATCAGTGAGCCCGGACTAGCGGGGACCCCGAATGAGCAGTTCTTC.

J is TRBJ2-7 and V is TRBV7-3, with 8 bases lining up with TRBD2. CDR3 length: 14 amino acids. With 5 bases clipped from V and 0 bases from J, the junction kept 3 bases outside the gene matches. CDR1 is SGHTA and CDR2 is FQGTGA in the germline V gene. The CDR3 reads CASSPGGVSYEQYF. CDR3 nucleotide sequence: TGTGCCAGCAGCCCCGGGGGGGTCTCCTACGAGCAGTACTTC.

This clone was seen only a few times. This chain connects TRBV3-1 (or the pseudogene TRBV3-2) to TRBJ1-5; D remains ambiguous. This CDR3 has 14 residues. Germline CDR1 reads LGHDT; CDR2 reads YNNKEL (reference sequence). Trimming removed 8 bases at V and 3 bases at J, with 14 bases between. Here the CDR3 DNA reads TGTGCCAGCGGGGTCTCGGGATTCAATCAGCCCCAGCATTTT. This gives the protein CASGVSGFNQPQHF.

The chain employs TRBV6-5 and TRBJ1-2, with TRBD1 as a possible D gene (6 bases). The CDR3 totals 13 residues. Between the trimmed V and J ends, which lost 6 bases and 6 bases, there was a span of 14 bases. Germline-derived CDR1 and CDR2 are MNHEY and SVGAGI. CDR3 amino acids: CASRTQGWDGYTF. In DNA form, the CDR3 reads TGTGCCAGCAGGACTCAGGGGTGGGATGGCTACACCTTC.

This sequence joins TRBV3-1 (or the pseudogene TRBV3-2) and TRBJ2-1; 10 bases align to TRBD2. This CDR3 is 21 amino acids long. J lost 1 base, V lost 0 bases, and 15 bases had no gene match. The germline V gene encodes CDR1 LGHDT and CDR2 YNNKEL (reference sequence). The CDR3 sequence is CASSQDRRRLAGPGSYNEQFF. The CDR3 coding sequence is TGTGCCAGCAGCCAAGATCGGCGAAGACTAGCGGGCCCCGGATCCTACAATGAGCAGTTCTTC.

The chain uses TRBV2 and TRBJ1-2, with D uncertain. Germline V gene sequence: CDR1 SNHLY, CDR2 FYNNEI. V lost 1 base and J 0 bases, leaving 9 bases between the germline ends. The CDR3 runs 15 residues. The CDR3 nucleotides are TGTGCCAGCAGTGAAGGTGCAGTTACTAACTATGGCTACACCTTC. It encodes CASSEGAVTNYGYTF.

The chain couples TRBV19 to TRBJ1-1, with 7 bases lining up with TRBD1. The J segment lost 1 base and the V segment lost 5 bases, leaving 7 bases of the junction unmatched. The germline CDR1 and CDR2 sequences are LNHDA and SQIVND (reference sequence). CDR3 length: 15 amino acids. The CDR3 region is CASSSWTGPNTEAFF. DNA for the CDR3: TGTGCCAGTAGTTCCTGGACAGGTCCGAACACTGAAGCTTTCTTT.

The chain combines TRBV4-2 with TRBJ2-3; D perhaps matches TRBD1 (5 bases). Germline V gene data show CDR1 as LGHNA and CDR2 as YNFKEQ. The CDR3 has 17 amino acids. V dropped 1 base and J dropped 0 bases, with 14 bases sitting between them. The CDR3 region is CASSQGGGRGSTDTQYF. DNA for the CDR3: TGTGCCAGCAGCCAAGGAGGCGGAAGGGGAAGCACAGATACGCAGTATTTT.

The gene calls are TRBV10-3 and TRBJ1-3; weak D call: TRBD1 (6 bases). Trimming took off 2 bases at V and 5 bases at J, with 10 bases between the two ends. This CDR3 has 14 residues. CDR1 ENHRY and CDR2 SYGVKD come from the germline V gene. CDR3 in amino acids: CAISEQGFRNTIYF. CDR3 DNA sequence: TGTGCCATCAGTGAGCAGGGGTTTAGAAACACCATATATTTT.

In this sample, this clone turned up once. This sequence joins TRBV28 and TRBJ1-2; D is ambiguous. Trimming left V 2 bases short and J 7 bases short, with 8 bases between. This CDR3 has 12 amino acids. The germline V gene encodes CDR1 MDHEN and CDR2 SYDVKM. The CDR3 reads CASSLRGFGYTF. The CDR3 DNA follows: TGTGCCAGCAGTTTACGGGGATTTGGCTACACCTTC.

The V call is TRBV10-2, the J call TRBJ2-2, with 11 bases matching TRBD2. CDR3 length equals 16 residues. V lost 6 bases to trimming and J lost 4 bases; unmatched junction nucleotides: 7. Looked up from germline, CDR1 is WSHSY and CDR2 is SAAADI. DNA of the CDR3: TGCGCCAGCAGGGTAGCGGGGGGGCTAGGCACCGGGGAGCTGTTTTTT. Translation gives CASRVAGGLGTGELFF.

The chain carries TRBV11-2 and TRBJ2-7; TRBD1 matches 8 bases. Germline V CDR1 and CDR2: SGHAT, FQNNGV. This CDR3 comprises 15 residues. Trimming removed 1 base from V and 1 base from J; junction bases left unmatched: 3. The CDR3 sequence is CASSLATGGSYEQYF. The CDR3 DNA sequence: TGTGCCAGCAGCTTAGCTACAGGGGGGTCCTACGAGCAGTACTTC.

In nucleotides, the CDR3 is TGTGCCAGCAGCCAAGGACTAGCGTCCGGGGAGCTGTTTTTT. Its translation: CASSQGLASGELFF. J is TRBJ2-2 and V is TRBV3-1 (or the pseudogene TRBV3-2), with 8 bases fitting TRBD2. V lost 1 base, J lost 6 bases, and 1 base stayed unmatched. CDR3 length: 14 residues. Germline V gives CDR1 LGHDT, CDR2 YNNKEL (reference sequence).

CDR3: CASSLINTGELFF. As DNA, the CDR3 is TGTGCCAGCAGCTTAATAAACACCGGGGAGCTGTTTTTT. The chain is built from TRBV7-3 and TRBJ2-2; D is uncertain. CDR3 size: 13 residues. Germline CDR1 and CDR2: SGHTA and FQGTGA. The ends were cut back, 1 base at V and 2 bases at J, with 2 bases in the middle. Looking up the rest from reference TRBV7-3 and TRBJ2-2 gives the full variable domain: GAGVSQTPSNKVTEKGKYVELRCDPISGHTALYWYRQSLGQGPEFLIYFQGTGAADDSGLPNDRFFAVRPEGSVSTLKIQRTERGDSAVYLCASSLINTGELFFGEGSRLTVL.

This clone was recorded only once. CDR3 sequence (DNA): TGTGCCAGCAGAGAACTTACAGTCTTCCCTAACTATGGCTACACCTTC. Translation: CASRELTVFPNYGYTF. The gene calls are TRBV6-1 and TRBJ1-2, with D unclear. The V end lost 6 bases, the J end lost 0 bases, and 17 bases lay between the germline ends. Per germline, CDR1 MNHNS and CDR2 SASEGT. This CDR3 contains 16 residues.

The rearrangement uses TRBV5-4 and TRBJ2-7, with D uncertain. Germline lookup yields CDR1 SGHNT and CDR2 YYREEE (reference sequence). The CDR3 runs 11 residues. The germline V and J ends were trimmed by 4 bases and 6 bases, with 8 bases remaining between them. CDR3 protein: CASSQVGEQYF. As DNA, the CDR3 is TGTGCCAGCAGCCAGGTGGGCGAGCAGTACTTC. The variable domain in full, with the rest retrieved from reference TRBV5-4 and TRBJ2-7, is ETGVTQSPTHLIKTRGQQVTLRCSSQSGHNTVSWYQQALGQGPQFIFQYYREEENGRGNFPPRFSGLQFPNYSSELNVNALELDDSALYLCASSQVGEQYFGPGTRLTVT.

J is TRBJ1-1 and V is TRBV28; D unresolved. Germline V gives CDR1 MDHEN, CDR2 SYDVKM. CDR3 length: 12 residues. Trimming left V 2 bases short and J 11 bases short, with 12 bases between. CDR3 loop: CASSLNDGEAFF. The DNA for the CDR3 is TGTGCCAGCAGTTTAAACGACGGGGAGGCTTTCTTT. Full variable domain (remainder filled in from reference TRBV28 and TRBJ1-1): DVKVTQSSRYLVKRTGEKVFLECVQDMDHENMFWYRQDPGLGLRLIYFSYDVKMKEKGDIPEGYSVSREKKERFSLILESASTNQTSMYLCASSLNDGEAFFGQGTRLTVV.

The CDR3 nucleotides are TGTGCCAGCAGCCCCGCCGGGACAGGGATCCACGAGCAGTACTTC. Amino acid sequence: CASSPAGTGIHEQYF. This chain connects TRBV6-6 to TRBJ2-7; 9 nucleotides line up with TRBD1. This CDR3 has 15 amino acids. The germline V gene has CDR1 MNHNY and CDR2 SVGAGI (reference sequence). The trim removed 6 bases at V and 5 bases at J, leaving 11 bases unmatched.